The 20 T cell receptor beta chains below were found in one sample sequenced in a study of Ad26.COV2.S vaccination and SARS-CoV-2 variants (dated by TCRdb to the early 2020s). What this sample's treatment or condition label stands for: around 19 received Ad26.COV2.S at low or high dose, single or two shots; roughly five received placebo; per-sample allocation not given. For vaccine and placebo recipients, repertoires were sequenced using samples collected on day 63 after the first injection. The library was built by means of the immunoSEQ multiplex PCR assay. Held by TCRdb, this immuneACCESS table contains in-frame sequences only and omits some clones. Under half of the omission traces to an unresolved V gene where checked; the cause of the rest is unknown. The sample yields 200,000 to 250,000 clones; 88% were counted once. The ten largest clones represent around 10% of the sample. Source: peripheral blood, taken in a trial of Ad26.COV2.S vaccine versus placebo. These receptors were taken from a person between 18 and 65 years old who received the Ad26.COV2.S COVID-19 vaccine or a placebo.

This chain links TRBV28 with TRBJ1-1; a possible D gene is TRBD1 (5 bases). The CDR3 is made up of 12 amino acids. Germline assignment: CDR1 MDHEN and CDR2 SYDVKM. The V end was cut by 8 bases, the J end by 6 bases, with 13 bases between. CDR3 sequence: CASRFLGAEAFF. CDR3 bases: TGTGCCAGCCGGTTCTTGGGGGCTGAAGCTTTCTTT.

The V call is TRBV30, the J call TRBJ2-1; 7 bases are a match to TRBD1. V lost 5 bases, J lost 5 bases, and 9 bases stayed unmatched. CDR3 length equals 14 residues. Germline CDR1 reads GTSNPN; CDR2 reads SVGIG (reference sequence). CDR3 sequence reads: CAWDRDRGDNEQFF. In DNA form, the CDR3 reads TGTGCCTGGGACAGGGATCGCGGAGACAATGAGCAGTTCTTC.

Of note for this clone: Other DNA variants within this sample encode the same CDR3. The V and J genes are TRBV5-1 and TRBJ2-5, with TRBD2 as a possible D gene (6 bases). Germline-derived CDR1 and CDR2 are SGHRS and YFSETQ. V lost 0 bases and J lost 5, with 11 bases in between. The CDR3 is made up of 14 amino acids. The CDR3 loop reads CASSLGRGAETQYF. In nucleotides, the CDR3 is TGCGCCAGCAGCTTGGGGAGGGGCGCGGAGACCCAGTACTTC.

The CDR3 coding sequence is TGTGCCAGCAGCTTAGCGGGGGGGCCCTACAATGAGCAGTTCTTC. Protein product: CASSLAGGPYNEQFF. This chain links TRBV7-2 with TRBJ2-1; maybe TRBD2 (7 bases). The ends were cut back, 0 bases at V and 2 bases at J, with 8 bases in the middle. Germline CDR1 is SGHTA and CDR2 is FQGNSA. This CDR3 is built from 15 residues.

CDR3 coding DNA: TGCGCCAGCAGCTTGGGGGATTGGAGGGAGCTGTTTTTT. This translates into CASSLGDWRELFF. The chain recombines TRBV5-1 with TRBJ2-2; D call uncertain. V lost 0 bases and J lost 9, with 9 bases in between. CDR1 is SGHRS, CDR2 YFSETQ, per germline. The CDR3 sequence is 13 residues long.

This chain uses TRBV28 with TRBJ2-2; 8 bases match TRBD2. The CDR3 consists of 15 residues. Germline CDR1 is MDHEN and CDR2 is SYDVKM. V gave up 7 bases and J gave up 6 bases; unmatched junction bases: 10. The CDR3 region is CASTPGGGNAGELFF. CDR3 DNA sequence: TGTGCCAGCACCCCCGGGGGGGGCAACGCCGGGGAGCTGTTTTTT.

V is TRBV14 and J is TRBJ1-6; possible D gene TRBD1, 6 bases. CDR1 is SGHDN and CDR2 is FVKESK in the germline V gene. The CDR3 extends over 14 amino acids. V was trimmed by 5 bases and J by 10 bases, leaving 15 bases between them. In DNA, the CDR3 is TGTGCCAGCAGCTTCAGGGGTGGCACCTCACCCCTCCACTTT. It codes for CASSFRGGTSPLHF.

The CDR3 DNA follows: TGTGCCAGCAGTTACTCGCGGACAGCTTCCTACAATGAGCAGTTCTTC. Translated, it gives CASSYSRTASYNEQFF. The chain recombines TRBV6-5 with TRBJ2-1; TRBD1 might be the D (6 bases). CDR1 and CDR2 from the germline V gene are MNHEY and SVGAGI. The CDR3 totals 16 residues. V was clipped by 0 bases and J by 1 base, with 10 bases between them.

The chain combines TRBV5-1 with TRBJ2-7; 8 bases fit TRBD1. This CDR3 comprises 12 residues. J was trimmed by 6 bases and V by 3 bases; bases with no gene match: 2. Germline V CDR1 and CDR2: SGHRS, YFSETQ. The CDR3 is CASSWGTGEQYF. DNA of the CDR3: TGCGCCAGCAGCTGGGGGACAGGCGAGCAGTACTTC.

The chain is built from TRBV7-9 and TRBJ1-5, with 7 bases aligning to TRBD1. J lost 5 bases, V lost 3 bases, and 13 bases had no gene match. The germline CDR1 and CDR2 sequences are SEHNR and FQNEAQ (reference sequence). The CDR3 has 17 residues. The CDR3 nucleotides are TGTGCCAGCAGCTTTACCATGACAGGGACAGATGATCAGCCCCAGCATTTT. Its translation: CASSFTMTGTDDQPQHF.

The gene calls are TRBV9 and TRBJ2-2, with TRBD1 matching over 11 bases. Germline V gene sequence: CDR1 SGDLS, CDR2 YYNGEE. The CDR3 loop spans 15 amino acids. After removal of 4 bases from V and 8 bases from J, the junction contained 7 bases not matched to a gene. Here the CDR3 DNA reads TGTGCCAGCAGCACCGGACAGGGGGCAGGTGGGGAGCTGTTTTTT. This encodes CASSTGQGAGGELFF.

The CDR3 loop reads CASSPSGGLSYNEQFF. CDR3 coding DNA: TGTGCCAGCAGCCCCAGCGGGGGCCTCTCCTACAATGAGCAGTTCTTC. V is TRBV14 and J is TRBJ2-1; TRBD2 matches at 8 bases. Germline V CDR1 and CDR2: SGHDN, FVKESK. The CDR3 has 16 residues. J gave up 0 bases and V 4 bases, and 5 bases lay outside the gene matches. The variable domain in full, completed from reference TRBV14 and TRBJ2-1, reads EAGVTQFPSHSVIEKGQTVTLRCDPISGHDNLYWYRRVMGKEIKFLLHFVKESKQDESGMPNNRFLAERTGGTYSTLKVQPAELEDSGVYFCASSPSGGLSYNEQFFGPGTRLTVL.

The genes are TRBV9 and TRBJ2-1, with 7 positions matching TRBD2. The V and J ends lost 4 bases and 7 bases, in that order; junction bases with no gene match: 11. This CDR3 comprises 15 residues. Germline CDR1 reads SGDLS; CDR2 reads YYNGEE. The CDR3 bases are TGTGCCAGCAGCCCCACTAGCGCCCGGGGGAATGAGCAGTTCTTC. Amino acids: CASSPTSARGNEQFF.

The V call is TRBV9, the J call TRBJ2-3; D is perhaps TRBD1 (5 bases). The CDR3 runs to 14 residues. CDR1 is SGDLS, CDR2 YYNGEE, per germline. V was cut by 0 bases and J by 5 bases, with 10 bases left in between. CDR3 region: CASSVEGLRDTQYF. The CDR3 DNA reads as TGTGCCAGCAGCGTAGAGGGGTTAAGAGATACGCAGTATTTT.

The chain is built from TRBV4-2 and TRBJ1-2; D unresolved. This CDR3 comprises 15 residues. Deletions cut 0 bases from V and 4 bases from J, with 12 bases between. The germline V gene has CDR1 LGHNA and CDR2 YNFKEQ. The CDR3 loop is CASSQEAGYGYGYTF. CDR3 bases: TGTGCCAGCAGCCAAGAGGCGGGGTACGGCTATGGCTACACCTTC.

CDR3 nucleotides: TGTGCCAGCAGTTACCCAGGGGCTAACTATGGCTACACCTTC. It encodes CASSYPGANYGYTF. The V and J genes are TRBV6-6 and TRBJ1-2; tentatively, D is TRBD1 (6 bases). Germline V CDR1 and CDR2: MNHNY, SVGAGI (reference sequence). The CDR3 runs 14 residues. V lost 2 bases and J 0 bases, leaving 7 bases between the germline ends.

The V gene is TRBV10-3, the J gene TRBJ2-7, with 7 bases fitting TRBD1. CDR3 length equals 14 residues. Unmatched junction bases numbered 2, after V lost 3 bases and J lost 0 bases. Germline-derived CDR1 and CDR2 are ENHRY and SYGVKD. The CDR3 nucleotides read TGTGCCATCAGTGAACGGGACAGCTCCTACGAGCAGTACTTC. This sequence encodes CAISERDSSYEQYF.

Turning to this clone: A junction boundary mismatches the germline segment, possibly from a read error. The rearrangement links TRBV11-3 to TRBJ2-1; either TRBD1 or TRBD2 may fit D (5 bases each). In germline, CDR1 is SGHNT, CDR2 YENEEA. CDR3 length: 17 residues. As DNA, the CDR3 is TGTGCCAGCAGCCCGGGACCCCCCGGAGGAGGCTACAATAAGCAGTTCTTC. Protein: CASSPGPPGGGYNKQFF.

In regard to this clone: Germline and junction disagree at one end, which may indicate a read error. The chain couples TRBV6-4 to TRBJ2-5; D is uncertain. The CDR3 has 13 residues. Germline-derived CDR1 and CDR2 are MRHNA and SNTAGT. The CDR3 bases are TGTGCCAGCAGTGTTACCCTCCAAGGGACCCAGTACTTC. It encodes CASSVTLQGTQYF.

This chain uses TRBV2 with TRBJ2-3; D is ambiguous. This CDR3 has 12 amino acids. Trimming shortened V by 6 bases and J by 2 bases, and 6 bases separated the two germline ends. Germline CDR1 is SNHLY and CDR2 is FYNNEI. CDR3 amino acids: CASRRTTDTQYF. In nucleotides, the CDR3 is TGTGCCAGCAGGAGGACCACAGATACGCAGTATTTT.